The entry that follows covers one T cell receptor (beta chain) sequence. Authors' data handling: Estimation of nucleated cell counts relied on the amplification of reference gene primers. TCRdb keeps only in-frame clones here, not all; method: immunoSEQ multiplex PCR. That table supplies the V and J calls and clone size; D and trimming were determined from the DNA. The sample shows about 300,000 clones, around 83% of them seen only once. The data were obtained in a study of blood T cell repertoires in COVID-19. After removal of 6 bases from V and 7 bases from J, the junction contained 10 bases not matched to a gene. The CDR3 has 14 amino acids. Germline CDR1 and CDR2: MGHDK and SYGVNS.

Specimen: peripheral blood. The chain is built from TRBV25-1 and TRBJ1-1; 8 bases line up with TRBD1. The origin of this receptor is a woman between 45 and 65 years old with acute or convalescent COVID-19. Here the CDR3 reads CASSRTGKFYEAFF. The CDR3 DNA reads as TGTGCCAGCAGCAGGACAGGGAAATTTTATGAAGCTTTCTTT.